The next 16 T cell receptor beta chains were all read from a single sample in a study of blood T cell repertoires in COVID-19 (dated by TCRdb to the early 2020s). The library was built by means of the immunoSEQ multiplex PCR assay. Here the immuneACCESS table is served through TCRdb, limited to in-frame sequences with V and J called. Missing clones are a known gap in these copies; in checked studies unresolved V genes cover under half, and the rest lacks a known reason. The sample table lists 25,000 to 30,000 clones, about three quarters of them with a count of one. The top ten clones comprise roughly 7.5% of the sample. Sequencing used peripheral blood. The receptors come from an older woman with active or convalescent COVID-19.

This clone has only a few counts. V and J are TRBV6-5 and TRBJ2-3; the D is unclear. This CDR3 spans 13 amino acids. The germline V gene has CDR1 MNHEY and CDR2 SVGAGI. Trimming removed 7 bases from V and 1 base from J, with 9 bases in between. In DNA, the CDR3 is TGTGCCAGCACCCGTCGAGGCACAGATACGCAGTATTTT. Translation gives CASTRRGTDTQYF.

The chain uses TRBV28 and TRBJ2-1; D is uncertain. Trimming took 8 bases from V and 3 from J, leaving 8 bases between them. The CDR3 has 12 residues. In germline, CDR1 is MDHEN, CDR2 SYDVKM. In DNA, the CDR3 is TGTGCCAGCCAGGTTAGCTACAATGAGCAGTTCTTC. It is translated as CASQVSYNEQFF.

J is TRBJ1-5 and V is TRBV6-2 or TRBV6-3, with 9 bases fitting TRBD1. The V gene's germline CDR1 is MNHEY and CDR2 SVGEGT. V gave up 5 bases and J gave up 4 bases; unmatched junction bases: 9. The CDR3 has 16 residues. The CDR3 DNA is TGTGCCAGCAGTGCCCAGACAGGGGGAAATAATCAGCCCCAGCATTTT. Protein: CASSAQTGGNNQPQHF.

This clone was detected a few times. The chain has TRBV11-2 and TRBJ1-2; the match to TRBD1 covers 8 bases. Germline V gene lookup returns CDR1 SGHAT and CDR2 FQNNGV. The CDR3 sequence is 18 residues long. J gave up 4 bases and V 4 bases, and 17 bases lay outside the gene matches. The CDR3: CASSSPRGQVRATYGYTF. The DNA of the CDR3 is TGTGCCAGCAGCTCCCCCAGGGGACAGGTGCGAGCCACCTATGGCTACACCTTC.

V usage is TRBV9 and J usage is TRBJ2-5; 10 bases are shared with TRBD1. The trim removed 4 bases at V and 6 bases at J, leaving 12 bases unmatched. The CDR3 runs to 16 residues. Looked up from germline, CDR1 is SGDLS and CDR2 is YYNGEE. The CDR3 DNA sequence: TGTGCCAGCAGCCCATCTGCGGACAGGGGGTCGCAGACCCAGTACTTC. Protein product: CASSPSADRGSQTQYF.

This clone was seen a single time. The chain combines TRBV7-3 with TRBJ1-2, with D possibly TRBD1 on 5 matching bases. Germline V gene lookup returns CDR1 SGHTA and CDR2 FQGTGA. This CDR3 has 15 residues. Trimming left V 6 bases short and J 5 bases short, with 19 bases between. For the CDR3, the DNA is TGTGCCAGCAGTTACCAGGGAGGTCCCTCGTATGGCTACACCTTC. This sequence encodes CASSYQGGPSYGYTF.

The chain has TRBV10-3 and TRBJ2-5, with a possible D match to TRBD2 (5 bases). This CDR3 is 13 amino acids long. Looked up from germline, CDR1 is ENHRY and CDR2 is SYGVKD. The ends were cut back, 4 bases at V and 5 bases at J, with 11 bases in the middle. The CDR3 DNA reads TGTGCCATCAGTGTTGAGGGTGTCGAGACCCAGTACTTC. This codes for CAISVEGVETQYF.

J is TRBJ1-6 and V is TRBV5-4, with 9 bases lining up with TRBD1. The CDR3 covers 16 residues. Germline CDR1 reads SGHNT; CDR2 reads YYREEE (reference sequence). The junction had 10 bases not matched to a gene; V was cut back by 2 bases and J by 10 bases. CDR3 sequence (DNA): TGTGCCAGCAGCTTAAGACGACAGGGGGTAGGGTCACCCCTCCACTTT. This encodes CASSLRRQGVGSPLHF. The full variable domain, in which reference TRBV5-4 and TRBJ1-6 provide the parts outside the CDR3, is ETGVTQSPTHLIKTRGQQVTLRCSSQSGHNTVSWYQQALGQGPQFIFQYYREEENGRGNFPPRFSGLQFPNYSSELNVNALELDDSALYLCASSLRRQGVGSPLHFGNGTRLTVT.

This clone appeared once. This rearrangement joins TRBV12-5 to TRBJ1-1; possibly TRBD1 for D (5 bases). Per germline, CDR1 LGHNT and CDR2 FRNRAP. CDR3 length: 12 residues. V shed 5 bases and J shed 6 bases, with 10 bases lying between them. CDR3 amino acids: CASGLGGAEAFF. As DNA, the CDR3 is TGTGCTAGTGGTCTCGGGGGGGCTGAAGCTTTCTTT.

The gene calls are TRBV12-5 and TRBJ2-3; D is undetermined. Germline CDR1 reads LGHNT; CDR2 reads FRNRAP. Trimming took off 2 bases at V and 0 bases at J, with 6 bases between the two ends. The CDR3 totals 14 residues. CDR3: CASGLMTSTDTQYF. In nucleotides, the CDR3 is TGTGCTAGTGGTTTGATGACTAGCACAGATACGCAGTATTTT.

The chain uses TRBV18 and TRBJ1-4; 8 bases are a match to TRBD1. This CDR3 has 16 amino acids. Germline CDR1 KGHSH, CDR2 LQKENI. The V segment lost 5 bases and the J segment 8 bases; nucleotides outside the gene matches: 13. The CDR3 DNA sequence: TGTGCCAGCTCAACCGATCGAGGACAGGGAGTAGAAAAACTGTTTTTT. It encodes CASSTDRGQGVEKLFF.

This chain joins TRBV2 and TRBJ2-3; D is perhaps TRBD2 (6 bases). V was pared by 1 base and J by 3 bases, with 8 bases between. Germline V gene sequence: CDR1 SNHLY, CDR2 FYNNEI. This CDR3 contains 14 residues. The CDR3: CASSEGGVTDTQYF. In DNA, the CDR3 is TGTGCCAGCAGTGAAGGCGGGGTAACAGATACGCAGTATTTT.

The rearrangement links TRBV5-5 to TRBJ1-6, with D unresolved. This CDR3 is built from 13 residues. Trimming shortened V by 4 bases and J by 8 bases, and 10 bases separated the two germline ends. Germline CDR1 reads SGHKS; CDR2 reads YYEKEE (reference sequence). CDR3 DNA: TGTGCCAGCAGCGCAAACAGAGATTCACCCCTCCACTTT. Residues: CASSANRDSPLHF.

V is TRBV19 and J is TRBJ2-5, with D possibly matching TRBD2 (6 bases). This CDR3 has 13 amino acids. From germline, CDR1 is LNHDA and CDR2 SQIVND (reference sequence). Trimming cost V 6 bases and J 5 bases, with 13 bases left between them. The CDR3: CASRGGVWETQYF. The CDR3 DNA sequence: TGTGCCAGTAGGGGCGGGGTATGGGAGACCCAGTACTTC.

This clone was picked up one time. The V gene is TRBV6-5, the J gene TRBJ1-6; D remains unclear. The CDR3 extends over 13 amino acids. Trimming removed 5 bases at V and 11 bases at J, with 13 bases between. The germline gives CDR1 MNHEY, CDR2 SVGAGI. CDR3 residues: CASSRAKEAPLHF. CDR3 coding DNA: TGTGCCAGCAGTAGGGCCAAGGAGGCACCCCTCCACTTT.

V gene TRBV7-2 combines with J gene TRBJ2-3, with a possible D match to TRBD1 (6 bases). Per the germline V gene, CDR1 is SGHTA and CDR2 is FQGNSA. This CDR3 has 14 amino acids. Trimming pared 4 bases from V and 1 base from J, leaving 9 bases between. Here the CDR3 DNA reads TGTGCCAGCAGCTCCGGGACACGCACAGATACGCAGTATTTT. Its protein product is CASSSGTRTDTQYF.